A selection of T cell receptor beta chains follows, all from one sample in a study of tissue T cells after allogeneic stem cell transplantation. Clones were read by immunoSEQ multiplex PCR, and TCRdb kept only the in-frame ones, dropping some. Of several thousand clones detected, around 67% appear once; the ten largest clones hold roughly 5%. The starting material was left colon tissue, obtained at autopsy. Receptors originate from an older male patient with steroid-refractory graft-versus-host disease after an allogeneic stem cell transplant. A share of the T cells may be of graft donor origin. The conserved cysteine and the conserved F or W are not part of the CDR3 here. A row's size may be missing; if present it is once, few, many or a size class.

clone_size v_call cdr3_aa
- TRBV5-1 ASSLPGMETQY
once TRBV29-1 SASYQGSTDTQY
- TRBV28 ASRGQGNTEAF
- TRBV5-1 ASSLVAGRNEKLF
- TRBV27 ASSPNRGSAF
- TRBV28 ASSSPRGVGTDTQY
few TRBV7-2 ASSLFRAEGQPQH
few TRBV11-3 ASSLAGTSGGADNEQF
- TRBV5-5 ASSVTFGATYEQY
- TRBV10-3 AISAVRGEQY
- TRBV7-9 ASSRTSGGAGEQY
once TRBV5-1 ASSLDPGGINQPQH
- TRBV9 ASSVERSEGGNEKLF
once TRBV24-1 ATSGWDRGDNEQF
- TRBV7-2 ASSFSGRRPYNEQF
- TRBV10-2 ASKARGHMNTEAF
- TRBV29-1 SVHRGENYGYT
- TRBV11-3 ASSLGTEVQETQY
- TRBV19 ASKQGPQPQH
- TRBV18 ASSPRDSDEQY
- TRBV5-1 ASSPEVRVSIQETQY
- TRBV30 AWSLGGTDTQY
few TRBV25-1 ASSESGGSSPLH
few TRBV18 ASSLGTVDNSPLH
- TRBV30 AWSQDDPF
- TRBV5-6 ASSLVAKGYGYT
- TRBV11-1 ASSFSGGTGELF
- TRBV12-5 ASGSRQGTEAF
- TRBV5-1 ASSLGQGAWQPQH
- TRBV11-3 ASSLSRTERNEQF
- TRBV5-6 ASSLRESGYEQY
- TRBV4-3 ASSQAGSLYNSPLH
- TRBV30 AWSGDRTVNNEQF
- TRBV7-9 ASSLGSKRENSPLH
few TRBV4-1 ASSRGTSGSYNEQF
few TRBV9 ASSVAAGGAPLH
- TRBV5-4 ASSLSGPSYNEQF
- TRBV14 ASSQRTLSSYEQY
- TRBV11-3 ASSSSGTSGGASGNEQF
- TRBV11-1 ASSTRSSGANVLT
- TRBV2 ASSVGGLAGETQY
- TRBV7-2 ASSLASGRGTEAF
- TRBV19 ASSSPGVTDEQY
- TRBV7-8 ASSLGPPARGDNEQF
- TRBV30 AWSGGSTEAF
- TRBV29-1 SPFAVLYGDEQF
- TRBV19 ASSPRTDLNTEAF
- TRBV15 ATSRGANYGYT
- TRBV6-1 ASSETGRGRSPLH
- TRBV5-4 ASSFRVSTYNEQF
- TRBV5-1 ASSLGRGLVTSTDTQY
few TRBV5-1 ASSLTANTEAF
- TRBV28 ASSFGQRNTEAF
- TRBV7-2 ASSLGQKIPPAY
once TRBV27 ASSGQGALLTEAF